The 31 T cell receptor beta chains presented below share a single source sample, sequenced in a study of identical twins. TCRdb re-called the 5' RACE reads through MiXCR, storing one row per CDR3 protein. The sample records approximately 670,000 distinct CDR3 sequences, 5.5% to 6.5% being singletons. The sample was naive T cells sorted from blood. The receptor set was obtained from a man in his late teens or twenties in good health.

This chain links TRBV6-1 with TRBJ1-4; no clear D gene. The CDR3 loop spans 15 amino acids. Between the trimmed V and J ends, which lost 8 bases and 5 bases, there was a span of 18 bases. From germline, CDR1 is MNHNS and CDR2 SASEGT. The CDR3 region has the DNA TGTGCCAGCTGTGTCCTTCCGACCTCAAATGAAAAACTGTTTTTT. Encoded protein: CASCVLPTSNEKLFF.

The sample holds many counts of this clonotype. The chain links TRBV7-9 to TRBJ2-7; D remains ambiguous. The CDR3 is 16 amino acids. V shed 5 bases and J shed 2 bases, with 19 bases lying between them. Germline V gives CDR1 SEHNR, CDR2 FQNEAQ (reference sequence). The CDR3 sequence is CASSHPERLAAYEQYF. The CDR3 nucleotides are TGTGCCAGCAGCCATCCCGAAAGGCTCGCCGCCTACGAGCAGTACTTC.

This clonotype has only a few counts. The chain links TRBV11-2 to TRBJ1-4; possibly TRBD1 for D (6 bases). The CDR3 runs to 16 residues. The germline gives CDR1 SGHAT, CDR2 FQNNGV. Trimming took 1 base from V and 5 from J, leaving 14 bases between them. The CDR3 region has the DNA TGTGCCAGCAGCTTAGGGTTTCGGCAGGGGAATGAAAAACTGTTTTTT. Translation: CASSLGFRQGNEKLFF.

This clonotype was recorded many times. The CDR3 sequence: CASRGEGTDYQETQYF. The CDR3 DNA follows: TGTGCCAGCAGGGGTGAGGGGACAGACTACCAAGAGACCCAGTACTTC. This chain links TRBV12-3 or TRBV12-4 with TRBJ2-5; 7 bases align to TRBD1. Losses at the gene ends were 6 bases for V and 0 bases for J; bases not matched to a gene: 10. The CDR3 loop spans 16 amino acids.

The V and J genes are TRBV12-3 or TRBV12-4 and TRBJ2-7, with TRBD2 identical over 7 bases. The CDR3 is 13 residues long. The J segment lost 2 bases and the V segment lost 6 bases, leaving 4 bases of the junction unmatched. The CDR3 coding sequence is TGTGCCAGCAGAGCGGGGCGGACCTACGAGCAGTACTTC. Protein: CASRAGRTYEQYF.

This clonotype was counted between two and nine times. The chain employs TRBV29-1 and TRBJ2-7; 11 bases match TRBD2. Germline V CDR1 and CDR2: SQVTM, ANQGSEA. CDR3 size: 14 residues. Germline trimming cut 1 base from V and 6 bases from J; bases unmatched to any gene: 5. The CDR3 loop is CSVEVLAGGREQYF. The CDR3 bases are TGCAGCGTTGAAGTCCTAGCGGGAGGTCGCGAGCAGTACTTC.

The chain couples TRBV12-3 or TRBV12-4 to TRBJ2-7; a possible D gene is TRBD2 (5 bases). This CDR3 contains 14 residues. V lost 9 bases, J lost 0 bases, and 15 bases lay in between. The CDR3 sequence: CASREGSYSYEQYF. In DNA form, the CDR3 reads TGTGCCAGTCGCGAGGGTTCCTACTCCTACGAGCAGTACTTC.

The V call is TRBV5-1, the J call TRBJ2-5; D call uncertain. The CDR3 is made up of 13 amino acids. Germline lookup yields CDR1 SGHRS and CDR2 YFSETQ. The V end lost 8 bases, the J end lost 2 bases, and 13 bases lay between the germline ends. In DNA form, the CDR3 reads TGCGCCAGTACCGCGGCAGGTCAAGAGACCCAGTACTTC. Translation: CASTAAGQETQYF.

This clonotype was counted ten times or more. The gene calls are TRBV10-3 and TRBJ1-2; perhaps TRBD1 as D (5 bases). The CDR3 is 13 amino acids. Trimming took 4 bases from V and 2 from J, leaving 8 bases between them. Germline-derived CDR1 and CDR2 are ENHRY and SYGVKD. DNA of the CDR3: TGTGCCATCAGTGCGGACATAAACTATGGCTACACCTTC. It is translated as CAISADINYGYTF.

This clonotype has a count of ten or more. The genes are TRBV29-1 and TRBJ2-3, with 12 bases matching TRBD2. V gave up 4 bases and J gave up 3 bases; unmatched junction bases: 8. Germline-derived CDR1 and CDR2 are SQVTM and ANQGSEA. The CDR3 runs 16 residues. Here the CDR3 DNA reads TGCAGCGTTGGAAGGACTAGCGGGAAGGCGACAGATACGCAGTATTTT. As protein: CSVGRTSGKATDTQYF.

This CDR3 reads CASRKNGPKSGANVLTF. The DNA for the CDR3 is TGTGCCAGCAGAAAAAACGGGCCAAAGTCTGGGGCCAACGTCCTGACTTTC. The V gene is TRBV7-3, the J gene TRBJ2-6; D is undetermined. This CDR3 is 17 amino acids long. The V and J ends lost 6 bases and 1 base respectively, with 16 bases between them. CDR1 and CDR2 (germline): SGHTA, FQGTGA.

This clonotype was seen many times. The chain recombines TRBV28 with TRBJ2-3; 7 bases map to TRBD1. The CDR3 has 15 amino acids. The V gene's germline CDR1 is MDHEN and CDR2 SYDVKM. After removal of 5 bases from V and 3 bases from J, the junction contained 8 bases not matched to a gene. CDR3 loop: CASSPGGQRTDTQYF. CDR3 in DNA: TGTGCCAGCAGTCCAGGGGGACAGAGGACAGATACGCAGTATTTT. The full variable domain, rest sourced from reference TRBV28 and TRBJ2-3, is DVKVTQSSRYLVKRTGEKVFLECVQDMDHENMFWYRQDPGLGLRLIYFSYDVKMKEKGDIPEGYSVSREKKERFSLILESASTNQTSMYLCASSPGGQRTDTQYFGPGTRLTVL.

The table lists this clonotype with many counts. The chain couples TRBV12-3 or TRBV12-4 to TRBJ1-1; TRBD1 aligns across 9 bases. Trimming removed 3 bases from V and 5 bases from J; junction bases left unmatched: 4. CDR3 length: 14 residues. The CDR3 nucleotides are TGTGCCAGCAGTTTTAACAGGGGGCATACTGAAGCTTTCTTT. Translated, it gives CASSFNRGHTEAFF.

The gene calls are TRBV6-5 and TRBJ2-2; 7 positions match TRBD1. This CDR3 spans 16 amino acids. Germline CDR1 MNHEY, CDR2 SVGAGI. J was trimmed by 4 bases and V by 7 bases; bases with no gene match: 12. The DNA for the CDR3 is TGTGCCAGCAAAGGCGATCGGACAGGACTCACCGGGGAGCTGTTTTTT. It yields the protein CASKGDRTGLTGELFF.

Many counts were recorded for this clonotype. The chain carries TRBV11-2 and TRBJ2-3; 7 bases map to TRBD2. J lost 0 bases, V lost 6 bases, and 9 bases had no gene match. Germline-derived CDR1 and CDR2 are SGHAT and FQNNGV. The CDR3 sequence is 16 residues long. For the CDR3, the DNA is TGTGCCAGCAGGGACCCTGGGGGAGGGAGCACAGATACGCAGTATTTT. Translating it yields CASRDPGGGSTDTQYF.

Only a few counts were recorded for this clonotype. This rearrangement joins TRBV6-1 to TRBJ2-7; D may be TRBD1 or TRBD2 (5 bases each). Germline assignment: CDR1 MNHNS and CDR2 SASEGT. This CDR3 comprises 15 residues. V was cut by 3 bases and J by 5 bases, with 17 bases left in between. The CDR3 bases are TGTGCCAGCAGTGACCTCCCTCGACGGGGCCACGAGCAGTACGTC. Protein sequence: CASSDLPRRGHEQYV.

This clonotype was seen repeatedly, ten times or more. V is TRBV28 and J is TRBJ2-2; 8 bases map to TRBD1. V lost 3 bases to trimming and J lost 7 bases; unmatched junction nucleotides: 7. The length of the CDR3 is 15 residues. Germline CDR1 reads MDHEN; CDR2 reads SYDVKM. The CDR3 sequence is CASSLRTGTFGELFF. For the CDR3, the DNA is TGTGCCAGCAGTTTGCGGACAGGGACATTCGGGGAGCTGTTTTTT. The whole variable domain, remainder taken from reference TRBV28 and TRBJ2-2, is DVKVTQSSRYLVKRTGEKVFLECVQDMDHENMFWYRQDPGLGLRLIYFSYDVKMKEKGDIPEGYSVSREKKERFSLILESASTNQTSMYLCASSLRTGTFGELFFGEGSRLTVL.

In its sample, this clonotype was seen many times. This sequence joins TRBV29-1 and TRBJ2-7, with 10 nucleotides matching TRBD1. This CDR3 has 16 amino acids. The ends lost 4 bases at V and 3 bases at J; junction bases unmatched: 12. Looked up from germline, CDR1 is SQVTM and CDR2 is ANQGSEA. CDR3 loop: CSVVGGTGDDYYEQYF. The CDR3 coding sequence is TGCAGCGTTGTGGGGGGGACAGGGGATGATTACTACGAGCAGTACTTC.

The chain has TRBV11-2 and TRBJ2-5, with a weak D call TRBD2 (5 bases). Germline-derived CDR1 and CDR2 are SGHAT and FQNNGV. The CDR3 has 15 amino acids. Trimming removed 1 base at V and 1 base at J, with 10 bases between. The CDR3 is CASSLGRRPQETQYF. CDR3 nucleotide sequence: TGTGCCAGCAGCTTAGGTCGGAGGCCCCAAGAGACCCAGTACTTC.

This clonotype was recorded at least ten times. The V call is TRBV20-1, the J call TRBJ2-1, with 12 bases lining up with TRBD2. CDR3 length equals 13 residues. Germline-derived CDR1 and CDR2 are DFQATT and SNEGSKA (reference sequence). The CDR3 protein is CSPRLAGVDEQFF. Written as DNA, the CDR3 is TGCAGCCCAAGACTAGCGGGAGTCGATGAGCAGTTCTTC.

Ten or more counts support this clonotype. The genes are TRBV15 and TRBJ1-3, with a tentative D call TRBD1 (5 bases). Germline values: CDR1 LNHNV, CDR2 YYDKDF (reference sequence). The CDR3 sequence is 16 residues long. Trimming took 3 bases from V and 0 from J, leaving 12 bases between them. CDR3 protein: CATSSGGSVSGNTIYF. The CDR3 DNA follows: TGTGCCACCAGCAGTGGGGGGAGCGTCTCTGGAAACACCATATATTTT.

The rearrangement links TRBV28 to TRBJ2-1; TRBD2 matches 7 bases. CDR1 MDHEN and CDR2 SYDVKM come from the germline V gene. After removal of 6 bases from V and 7 bases from J, the junction contained 12 bases not matched to a gene. The CDR3 loop spans 15 amino acids. The CDR3 DNA reads as TGTGCCAGCAGCGTCCACTCCTGGCGGGAGAATGAGCAGTTCTTC. This translates into CASSVHSWRENEQFF.

The chain has TRBV7-9 and TRBJ2-7; TRBD2 matches 12 bases. CDR1 and CDR2 from the germline V gene are SEHNR and FQNEAQ (reference sequence). This CDR3 is 16 amino acids long. V shed 4 bases, J shed 5 bases, and the junction held 9 bases outside the gene matches. CDR3 residues: CASSSPLAGGPHEQYF. The CDR3 bases are TGTGCCAGCAGCTCGCCCCTAGCGGGAGGGCCCCACGAGCAGTACTTC.

In its sample, this clonotype was seen many times. The rearrangement uses TRBV29-1 and TRBJ2-2; no clear D. Per germline, CDR1 SQVTM and CDR2 ANQGSEA. CDR3 length: 10 residues. The V and J ends lost 3 bases and 6 bases respectively, with 2 bases between them. This chain's CDR3 is CSVEAGELFF. CDR3 DNA sequence: TGCAGCGTTGAGGCCGGGGAGCTGTTTTTT.

This clonotype has ten or more counts. V gene TRBV12-3 or TRBV12-4 combines with J gene TRBJ2-3; D is uncertain. With 3 bases removed from V and 2 bases from J, the gap between germline ends came to 12 bases. The CDR3 is made up of 15 amino acids. CDR3 sequence (DNA): TGTGCCAGCAGTTTTAACGGCCTATACACAGATACGCAGTATTTT. Encoded protein: CASSFNGLYTDTQYF.

The gene calls are TRBV6-2 or TRBV6-3 and TRBJ2-1; 7 bases are shared with TRBD1. This CDR3 contains 21 residues. Trimming took 0 bases from V and 0 from J; bases not matched to a gene: 17. Germline V gives CDR1 MNHEY, CDR2 SVGEGT. For the CDR3, the DNA is TGTGCCAGCAGTTACTCGAGGCTCCGAACAGGGGCCTTGAGCTCCTACAATGAGCAGTTCTTC. It specifies CASSYSRLRTGALSSYNEQFF.

This chain connects TRBV12-3 or TRBV12-4 to TRBJ2-1; D might be TRBD1 (6 bases). The V end was cut by 4 bases, the J end by 4 bases, with 14 bases between. CDR3 length: 15 residues. The CDR3 DNA is TGTGCCAGCAGTTGGTCGGGACACATTTACAATGAGCAGTTCTTC. This codes for CASSWSGHIYNEQFF.

Many counts were recorded for this clonotype. The gene calls are TRBV27 and TRBJ2-1; 9 bases map to TRBD2. The CDR3 has 16 residues. The germline CDR1 and CDR2 sequences are MNHEY and SMNVEV (reference sequence). The V and J ends lost 5 bases and 7 bases, in that order; junction bases with no gene match: 12. In DNA, the CDR3 is TGTGCCAGCAGTCCTCCCTCAGCGGGAGGTGGTAATGAGCAGTTCTTC. Its translation: CASSPPSAGGGNEQFF.

This clonotype has just a few counts. The rearrangement links TRBV7-6 to TRBJ2-1, with a tentative D call TRBD1 (6 bases). The CDR3 consists of 16 residues. The V gene's germline CDR1 is SGHVS and CDR2 FNYEAQ. Trimming shortened V by 5 bases and J by 5 bases, and 19 bases separated the two germline ends. The CDR3: CASSRAGAPVDNEQFF. In nucleotides, the CDR3 is TGTGCCAGCAGCCGAGCAGGGGCCCCCGTGGACAATGAGCAGTTCTTC. Full variable domain (rest looked up from reference TRBV7-6 and TRBJ2-1): GAGVSQSPRYKVTKRGQDVALRCDPISGHVSLYWYRQALGQGPEFLTYFNYEAQQDKSGLPNDRFSAERPEGSISTLTIQRTEQRDSAMYRCASSRAGAPVDNEQFFGPGTRLTVL.

J is TRBJ1-1 and V is TRBV12-3 or TRBV12-4; D remains ambiguous. This CDR3 has 16 amino acids. The ends were cut back, 0 bases at V and 0 bases at J, with 11 bases in the middle. CDR3 sequence reads: CASSLAVAVMNTEAFF. The DNA of the CDR3 is TGTGCCAGCAGTTTAGCGGTAGCCGTGATGAACACTGAAGCTTTCTTT.

This clonotype was recorded many times. The V gene is TRBV12-3 or TRBV12-4, the J gene TRBJ1-1, with TRBD1 identical over 7 bases. V was clipped by 6 bases and J by 1 base; unmatched bases: 5. The CDR3 loop spans 14 amino acids. CDR3 sequence (DNA): TGTGCCAGCAGGCATAACAGGGGGAACACTGAAGCTTTCTTT. Translated: CASRHNRGNTEAFF.